This T cell receptor (beta chain) was sequenced during a study of brain T cells in children with intractable seizures. Generated by immunoSEQ multiplex PCR, the TCRdb table keeps only in-frame clones and is missing some. The table records around 2,500 clones, about 80% of them present only once. Surgery cases with the highest brain T cell transcript signatures were chosen for sequencing. Patients received at least one anti-epileptic drug before surgery. Study-wide points: Viral specificity was inferred only from CDR3 similarity; HCMV serostatus was unknown. Clones missing pre-surgery may reflect undersampling of that blood sample. Top 50 brain clonotypes included both public and private clones.

For this clone: Its antigen is unknown.

This sequence originates from a boy under two years old with hemimegalencephaly and intractable seizures. The specimen comprised resected brain tissue, sampled at surgery.

CDR3 sequence: CASSPLTGVTYEQYF. CDR3 sequence (DNA): TGTGCCAGCAGCCCTCTAACAGGAGTAACCTACGAGCAGTACTTC. This rearrangement joins TRBV7-9 to TRBJ2-7; D perhaps matches TRBD1 (5 bases). The germline V and J ends were trimmed by 5 bases and 2 bases, with 16 bases remaining between them. The CDR3 consists of 15 residues. Looked up from germline, CDR1 is SEHNR and CDR2 is FQNEAQ (reference sequence).